The T cell receptor (beta chain) under discussion was sequenced for a study of PD-1 blockade in classical Hodgkin lymphoma. Germline CDR1 SGHTA, CDR2 FQGNSA. The CDR3 is 11 residues long. The V end lost 5 bases, the J end lost 0 bases, and 2 bases lay between the germline ends. TCRdb's copy holds only in-frame clones and misses some; the assay was immunoSEQ multiplex PCR. The table lists approximately 16,000 clones, around 86% of them singletons. Time point meaning: cycle 4 day 1 (C4D1), after less than 7 weeks of nivolumab. Each patient experienced a relapse that followed autologous stem cell transplantation, and brentuximab vedotin exposure varied. CD8+ T cells were isolated from thawed PBMCs by magnetic negative selection.

Source: CD8+ T cells from blood, taken before the fourth cycle of nivolumab. The source is a human donor with classical Hodgkin lymphoma. The chain uses TRBV7-2 and TRBJ2-7; no reliable D call. The CDR3 reads CASSPSYEQYF. CDR3 bases: TGTGCCAGCAGCCCCTCCTACGAGCAGTACTTC.